The TCR beta chain under discussion was sequenced for a study of T-cell reconstitution after alpha-beta-depleted transplantation in children. Trimming shortened V by 4 bases and J by 2 bases, and 11 bases separated the two germline ends. Per germline, CDR1 SQVTM and CDR2 ANQGSEA. The CDR3 has 13 residues. Unique molecular identifiers were used to barcode this TCRbeta library. TCRdb redid the calling of the PCR reads with MiXCR, one entry per CDR3 protein. The sample includes around 530,000 distinct CDR3 sequences, 32% of them seen just once. The specimen comprised PBMCs from the stem cell graft donor, sampled from the stem cell graft. The receptor was isolated from a human donor who donated a stem cell graft to a child with aplastic anemia. The V and J genes are TRBV29-1 and TRBJ1-2; a possible D gene is TRBD1 (6 bases). This CDR3 reads CSVGGAPNYGYTF. DNA of the CDR3: TGCAGCGTTGGGGGGGCTCCGAACTATGGCTACACCTTC.